This T cell receptor beta chain was documented in a study of T-cell reconstitution after alpha-beta-depleted transplantation in children. This CDR3 has 13 amino acids. Germline CDR1 is DFQATT and CDR2 is SNEGSKA (reference sequence). V trimming: 5 bases; J trimming: 3 bases; junction bases outside the gene matches: 4. Construction of the TCRbeta library involved unique molecular identifiers. Each CDR3 protein gets one entry after TCRdb re-called the PCR reads with MiXCR. The sample contains 150,000 to 200,000 distinct CDR3 sequences, more than 6.5% of which appear only once. This clonotype was counted at least ten times.

This receptor was taken from a human donor who donated a stem cell graft to a child with Wiskott-Aldrich syndrome. The chain is built from TRBV20-1 and TRBJ2-1, with 7 bases that match TRBD2. The sequencing used PBMCs from the stem cell graft donor, collected from the stem cell graft. The CDR3 spells CSAGGTIYNEQFF. The CDR3 region has the DNA TGCAGTGCTGGCGGGACTATCTACAATGAGCAGTTCTTC.